The T cell receptor (beta chain) under discussion was sequenced for a study of blood T cell repertoires in COVID-19. Produced via immunoSEQ multiplex PCR; TCRdb's table is partial and in-frame only. The sample includes 90,000 or so clones, around 86% of them seen just once. The CDR3 sequence is 12 residues long. V was clipped by 11 bases and J by 4 bases, with 14 bases between them. The chain is built from TRBV12-3 or TRBV12-4 and TRBJ1-1; D is unresolved. The sequenced sample consisted of peripheral blood. The TCR sequence derives from a human donor in a cohort sampled during active COVID-19. The DNA of the CDR3 is TGTGCCGCCTCGGAGGAGGGCACTGAAGCTTTCTTT. Its protein is CAASEEGTEAFF.